The 20 T cell receptor beta chains below were found in one sample sequenced in a study of cytomegalovirus exposure and HLA in healthy donors. PCR was performed using 60 Vbeta and 13 Jbeta primers. This table comes from immunoSEQ multiplex PCR, and its TCRdb copy is limited to in-frame clones, with some not included. The data hold around 180,000 clones, with approximately 88% observed a single time. The sequenced sample was PBMCs. Receptors originate from a boy younger than 18 in good health and CMV-seronegative.

V is TRBV29-1 and J is TRBJ2-1, with 13 bases matching TRBD2. The V segment lost 4 bases and the J segment 0 bases; nucleotides outside the gene matches: 9. Germline V gene data show CDR1 as SQVTM and CDR2 as ANQGSEA. The CDR3 has 18 residues. CDR3 loop: CSVVGLAGALSSYNEQFF. CDR3 coding DNA: TGCAGCGTTGTAGGACTAGCGGGAGCATTGAGCTCCTACAATGAGCAGTTCTTC.

This clone was seen more than once but under ten times. The chain has TRBV11-2 and TRBJ2-7; possible D gene TRBD1, 6 bases. The V gene lost 5 bases and the J gene lost 2 bases, with 19 bases spanning the gap. The CDR3 has 16 residues. The germline gives CDR1 SGHAT, CDR2 FQNNGV. The CDR3: CASSPGPYRATYEQYF. The CDR3 region has the DNA TGTGCCAGCAGCCCAGGACCCTACAGGGCTACCTACGAGCAGTACTTC. Full variable domain (remainder filled in from reference TRBV11-2 and TRBJ2-7): EAGVAQSPRYKIIEKRQSVAFWCNPISGHATLYWYQQILGQGPKLLIQFQNNGVVDDSQLPKDRFSAERLKGVDSTLKIQPAKLEDSAVYLCASSPGPYRATYEQYFGPGTRLTVT.

The genes are TRBV28 and TRBJ1-3; D might be TRBD1 (5 bases). The germline CDR1 and CDR2 sequences are MDHEN and SYDVKM. The CDR3 loop spans 14 amino acids. V was shortened by 6 bases and J by 2 bases, with 11 bases between the two germline ends. This chain's CDR3 is CASSWGLTGNTIYF. CDR3 sequence (DNA): TGTGCCAGCAGCTGGGGACTAACTGGAAACACCATATATTTT. The variable domain in full, with the rest retrieved from reference TRBV28 and TRBJ1-3, is DVKVTQSSRYLVKRTGEKVFLECVQDMDHENMFWYRQDPGLGLRLIYFSYDVKMKEKGDIPEGYSVSREKKERFSLILESASTNQTSMYLCASSWGLTGNTIYFGEGSWLTVV.

The rearrangement uses TRBV4-2 and TRBJ2-7; 9 positions match TRBD1. The CDR3 consists of 16 residues. Looked up from germline, CDR1 is LGHNA and CDR2 is YNFKEQ. The trim removed 4 bases at V and 4 bases at J, leaving 11 bases unmatched. The CDR3 sequence: CASSPTSGQGTYEQYF. The DNA of the CDR3 is TGTGCCAGCAGCCCCACCTCGGGACAGGGAACATACGAGCAGTACTTC.

The gene calls are TRBV5-4 and TRBJ2-2; D unresolved. The CDR3 spans 11 residues. Germline assignment: CDR1 SGHNT and CDR2 YYREEE (reference sequence). With 3 bases removed from V and 5 bases from J, the gap between germline ends came to 2 bases. The CDR3 loop reads CASSSTGELFF. For the CDR3, the DNA is TGTGCCAGCAGCTCAACCGGGGAGCTGTTTTTT.

V is TRBV15 and J is TRBJ2-7; no definite D call. The ends were cut back, 1 base at V and 2 bases at J, with 9 bases in the middle. Germline-derived CDR1 and CDR2 are LNHNV and YYDKDF (reference sequence). The CDR3 extends over 14 amino acids. CDR3 loop: CATSRGAPPYEQYF. In DNA, the CDR3 is TGTGCCACCAGCAGAGGGGCACCACCCTACGAGCAGTACTTC.

This sequence joins TRBV30 and TRBJ2-3, with no clear D. The V gene's germline CDR1 is GTSNPN and CDR2 SVGIG (reference sequence). There are 12 residues in the CDR3. V gave up 2 bases and J gave up 5 bases, with 8 bases separating them. CDR3 nucleotides: TGTGCCTGGAGTCCTACCTTAGATACGCAGTATTTT. Its protein is CAWSPTLDTQYF.

The chain carries TRBV4-1 and TRBJ1-5; D call uncertain. V shed 3 bases and J shed 6 bases, with 18 bases lying between them. CDR3 length equals 16 residues. The germline gives CDR1 MGHRA, CDR2 YSYEKL. CDR3 loop: CASSQPFGGRAQPQHF. The CDR3 nucleotides are TGCGCCAGCAGCCAGCCCTTCGGCGGGAGGGCTCAGCCCCAGCATTTT.

This clone has just one count. The chain carries TRBV6-4 and TRBJ2-3, with TRBD2 matching over 8 bases. Unmatched junction bases numbered 10, after V lost 6 bases and J lost 8 bases. This CDR3 has 14 residues. CDR1 MRHNA and CDR2 SNTAGT come from the germline V gene. The CDR3 loop reads CASSNGPGGGTQYF. The CDR3 bases are TGTGCCAGCAGCAACGGACCCGGGGGGGGTACGCAGTATTTT.

This chain uses TRBV7-8 with TRBJ2-3; tentatively, D is TRBD2 (5 bases). CDR1 and CDR2 (germline): SGHVS, FQNEAQ. The CDR3 runs to 14 residues. V dropped 5 bases and J dropped 8 bases, with 17 bases sitting between them. The CDR3 DNA follows: TGTGCCAGCAGCCAGGACTGGTCTTTAGGTACGCAGTATTTT. This gives the protein CASSQDWSLGTQYF.

The V and J genes are TRBV11-2 and TRBJ2-1; 9 nucleotides align to TRBD2. V lost 6 bases, J lost 7 bases, and 10 bases stayed unmatched. The CDR3 covers 15 residues. CDR1 and CDR2 from the germline V gene are SGHAT and FQNNGV. The CDR3 is CASSSSGRRGNEQFF. The DNA of the CDR3 is TGTGCCAGCAGTTCAAGCGGGAGGCGGGGGAATGAGCAGTTCTTC.

CDR3 coding DNA: TGTGCCAGCAGTGGGTACAGGGGGCGCTTTTCTGGAAACACCATATATTTT. Its translation: CASSGYRGRFSGNTIYF. The V and J genes are TRBV25-1 and TRBJ1-3, with 9 bases lining up with TRBD1. With V trimmed by 4 bases and J by 1 base, 8 bases remained unmatched. The CDR3 length is 17 residues. Germline lookup yields CDR1 MGHDK and CDR2 SYGVNS. The variable domain in full, with the rest retrieved from reference TRBV25-1 and TRBJ1-3, is EADIYQTPRYLVIGTGKKITLECSQTMGHDKMYWYQQDPGMELHLIHYSYGVNSTEKGDLSSESTVSRIRTEHFPLTLESARPSHTSQYLCASSGYRGRFSGNTIYFGEGSWLTVV.

The chain combines TRBV7-8 with TRBJ2-7, with TRBD2 identical over 7 bases. The J segment lost 4 bases and the V segment lost 4 bases, leaving 7 bases of the junction unmatched. The CDR3 length is 14 residues. Germline loops: CDR1 SGHVS, CDR2 FQNEAQ. CDR3 amino acids: CASSSLGGVYEQYF. CDR3 bases: TGTGCCAGCAGCTCTTTGGGGGGGGTTTACGAGCAGTACTTC.

The V gene is TRBV4-1, the J gene TRBJ1-1; TRBD1 matches at 10 bases. The CDR3 contains 15 residues. Germline V lookup: CDR1 MGHRA, CDR2 YSYEKL. V gave up 5 bases and J gave up 4 bases; unmatched junction bases: 7. DNA for the CDR3: TGCGCCAGCAGCTCGCAAGACAGGGGGCGCACTGAAGCTTTCTTT. Protein: CASSSQDRGRTEAFF.

The J gene is TRBJ2-7, the V gene TRBV7-9; D call uncertain. The CDR3 is 11 residues long. The V and J ends lost 1 base and 5 bases respectively, with 3 bases between them. Germline CDR1 and CDR2: SEHNR and FQNEAQ (reference sequence). CDR3 loop: CASSLVDEQYF. Written as DNA, the CDR3 is TGTGCCAGCAGCTTAGTCGACGAGCAGTACTTC.

The chain is built from TRBV5-6 and TRBJ2-5, with TRBD2 identical over 13 bases. V lost 4 bases to trimming and J lost 5 bases; unmatched junction nucleotides: 5. The CDR3 covers 15 residues. Germline V gene data show CDR1 as SGHDT and CDR2 as YYEEEE. The CDR3: CASSRTSGGGETQYF. The CDR3 DNA reads as TGTGCCAGCAGCCGGACTAGCGGGGGTGGGGAGACCCAGTACTTC.

V usage is TRBV7-3 and J usage is TRBJ2-7; D perhaps matches TRBD1 (5 bases). Germline CDR1 is SGHTA and CDR2 is FQGTGA. This CDR3 has 14 amino acids. Between the trimmed V and J ends, which lost 0 bases and 5 bases, there was a span of 11 bases. CDR3 DNA sequence: TGTGCCAGCAGCTTAACGGGCAGGGCGGACGAGCAGTACTTC. As protein: CASSLTGRADEQYF.

This chain links TRBV18 with TRBJ1-2; 8 bases match TRBD1. The CDR3 spans 15 residues. The trim removed 1 base at V and 5 bases at J, leaving 6 bases unmatched. Per the germline V gene, CDR1 is KGHSH and CDR2 is LQKENI. DNA of the CDR3: TGTGCCAGCTCACCACTAATCCGGACAGGGTATGGCTACACCTTC. Translated: CASSPLIRTGYGYTF.

V and J are TRBV30 and TRBJ2-7, with D maybe TRBD1 (6 bases). CDR1 and CDR2 (germline): GTSNPN, SVGIG (reference sequence). The CDR3 covers 13 residues. V lost 0 bases, J lost 4 bases, and 10 bases lay in between. CDR3 in amino acids: CAWSVGQSYEQYF. CDR3 DNA: TGTGCCTGGAGTGTCGGACAGAGTTACGAGCAGTACTTC. The full variable domain, in which reference TRBV30 and TRBJ2-7 provide the parts outside the CDR3, is SQTIHQWPATLVQPVGSPLSLECTVEGTSNPNLYWYRQAAGRGLQLLFYSVGIGQISSEVPQNLSASRPQDRQFILSSKKLLLSDSGFYLCAWSVGQSYEQYFGPGTRLTVT.

The chain uses TRBV20-1 and TRBJ1-2; TRBD1 might be the D (6 bases). Trimming removed 7 bases from V and 8 bases from J, with 14 bases in between. The CDR3 runs 11 residues. Germline V CDR1 and CDR2: DFQATT, SNEGSKA (reference sequence). This CDR3 reads CSGYRDNGYTF. DNA for the CDR3: TGCAGTGGGTACCGGGACAACGGCTACACCTTC.